This record concerns one TCR beta chain sequence. Its recognized antigen is unknown. No clone much larger than this one lies a single base away; base qualities are absent. The trial excluded patients who had a history of autoimmune disease or were on systemic immunosuppression. Peripheral blood for TCR sequencing was drawn from every dose cohort at baseline, at cycle 4 day 1 and at cycle 7 day 1. Samples were obtained from an open-label, multicenter, first-in-human phase I dose-escalation trial of ivuxolimab. Adults with locally advanced or metastatic head and neck squamous cell, hepatocellular, melanoma or renal cell carcinoma were enrolled in the trial. Before TCR sequencing, CD4+ T cells and CD8+ T cells from peripheral blood were sorted into separate populations. Genomic DNA was isolated from the sorted cells so that the TCRbeta CDR3 region could be sequenced. The immunoSEQ Assay was used to sequence the TCRbeta CDR3 regions. Imported from immuneACCESS, the table was reduced by TCRdb to in-frame sequences with V and J called. These copies leave out some clones; in studies compared against another copy, an unresolved V gene accounts for under half, and the cause of the remainder is not known. This sample is represented by roughly 50,000 clones; 80% of them were singletons. The top ten hold roughly 4% of the sample.

CDR1 and CDR2 are read off the germline V gene (reference sequence) as LNHDA and SQIVND. Taken from cysteine to phenylalanine, the CDR3 has 13 residues. Here the CDR3 DNA is all that survives: 39 bases in frame from base 1. V and J lose 3 bases and 7 bases, and a span of 9 bases separates them. This sample stems from a study of OX40 agonist ivuxolimab in advanced cancers. The study in broad terms: Ivuxolimab was an agonistic, fully human IgG2 monoclonal antibody directed against OX40 (CD134), a costimulatory receptor. Intravenous ivuxolimab was administered to patients every 2 weeks at six dose levels: 0.01, 0.1, 0.3, 1.5, 3 and 10 mg/kg. Of the 50 or so patients in dose escalation, some 20 had hepatocellular carcinoma, approximately 15 had melanoma, 9 had renal cell carcinoma and 9 had head and neck cancer. A male proportion of nearly 85% and a mean age of approximately 58 years, ranging from roughly 23 to 85, were recorded for the dose-escalation cohort. Prior anti-PD-1, anti-PD-L1 or anti-CTLA-4 therapy was permitted, and checkpoint inhibitors had been received by around 40% of dose-escalation patients. Partial responses were achieved by three dose-escalation patients, of whom one had hepatocellular carcinoma and two had cutaneous melanoma. Peripheral TCRbeta sequencing aimed to test whether ivuxolimab altered TCR sequence diversity and caused clonal T-cell expansion. The paper reports the monotherapy dose-escalation portion (N of about 50 patients) of the phase I ivuxolimab trial. Broad study findings and their caveats: Partial responders in the 0.1-3.0 mg/kg groups had among the lowest normalized peripheral clonal expansion, especially among CD8+ T cells. Antigen specificity was not determined for the clonally expanded peripheral T cells. Low levels of normalized T-cell clonal expansion were also seen in some patients who did not respond. After ivuxolimab, more expanded clones were found on average in CD8+ T cells than in CD4+ T cells. At doses from 0.1 to 3.0 mg/kg, clonal expansion was seen in both CD4+ and CD8+ blood T cells between baseline and week 6.

This TCR was sampled from an adult with an advanced solid tumor such as melanoma, head and neck, liver or kidney cancer. The chain links TRBV19 with TRBJ2-2; the D gene is perhaps TRBD2, on 6 matching bases. The sample consisted of CD4+ or CD8+ T cells sorted from blood, taken in a trial of the OX40 agonist ivuxolimab. The CDR3 region reads CASSISSVGELFF. The DNA reads TGTGCCAGTAGTATTTCTAGCGTCGGGGAGCTGTTTTTT.